This TCR beta chain was retrieved from a study of blood T cells in healthy people across ages. Broader study findings: Strongly correlated with naive T cell percentage was TCR beta diversity. It was not possible, with unsorted PBMCs, to conclusively compare naive and antigen-experienced cells. Naive CD4+ cell counts and diversity both ran higher in long-lived than in aged donors. With donor CMV status unknown, expanded clonotype changes were possibly confounded.

This clonotype showed up just a few times. Its matching antigen is unknown. V was cut by 7 bases and J by 0 bases, with 13 bases left in between. Per germline, CDR1 SGHRS and CDR2 YFSETQ. The CDR3 length is 14 residues. Through a sample-barcoded 5' primer and a J-beta primer mix, a second PCR was run for about 6 to 11 cycles. TCRdb re-derived calls from the 5' RACE reads in MiXCR, one entry per CDR3 protein. The repertoire holds 1.2 million to 1.5 million distinct CDR3 sequences, with approximately 59% as singletons. This receptor was identified in a man younger than 30 in good health. Material: blood. The genes are TRBV5-1 and TRBJ1-2; D gene uncertain. The CDR3 here is CASRFGESNYGYTF. The CDR3 DNA reads TGCGCCAGCCGATTTGGGGAATCTAACTATGGCTACACCTTC.